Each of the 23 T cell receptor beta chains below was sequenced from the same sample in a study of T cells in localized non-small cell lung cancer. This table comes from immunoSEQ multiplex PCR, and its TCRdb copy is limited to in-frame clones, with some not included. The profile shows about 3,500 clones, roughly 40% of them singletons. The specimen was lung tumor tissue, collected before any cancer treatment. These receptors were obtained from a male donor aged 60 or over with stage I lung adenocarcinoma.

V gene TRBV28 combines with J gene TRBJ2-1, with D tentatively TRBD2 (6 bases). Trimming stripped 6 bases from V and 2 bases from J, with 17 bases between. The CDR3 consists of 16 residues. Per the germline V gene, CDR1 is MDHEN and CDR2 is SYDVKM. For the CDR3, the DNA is TGTGCCAGCAGCCTGGACTATTCGGTGACCTACAATGAGCAGTTCTTC. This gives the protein CASSLDYSVTYNEQFF. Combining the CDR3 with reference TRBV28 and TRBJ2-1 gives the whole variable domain DVKVTQSSRYLVKRTGEKVFLECVQDMDHENMFWYRQDPGLGLRLIYFSYDVKMKEKGDIPEGYSVSREKKERFSLILESASTNQTSMYLCASSLDYSVTYNEQFFGPGTRLTVL.

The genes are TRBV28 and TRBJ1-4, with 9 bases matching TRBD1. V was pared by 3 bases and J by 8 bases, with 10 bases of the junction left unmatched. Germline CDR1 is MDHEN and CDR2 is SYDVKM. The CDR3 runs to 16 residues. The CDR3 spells CASSFTSGTGKEKLFF. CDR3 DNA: TGTGCCAGCAGTTTCACGTCCGGGACAGGGAAGGAAAAACTGTTTTTT. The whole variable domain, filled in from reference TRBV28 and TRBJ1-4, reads DVKVTQSSRYLVKRTGEKVFLECVQDMDHENMFWYRQDPGLGLRLIYFSYDVKMKEKGDIPEGYSVSREKKERFSLILESASTNQTSMYLCASSFTSGTGKEKLFFGSGTQLSVL.

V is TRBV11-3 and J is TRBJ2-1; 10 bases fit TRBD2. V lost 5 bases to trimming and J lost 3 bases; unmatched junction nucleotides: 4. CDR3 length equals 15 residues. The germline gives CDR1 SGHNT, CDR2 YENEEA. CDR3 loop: CASSRASGGYNEQFF. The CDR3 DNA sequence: TGTGCCAGCAGCCGAGCTAGCGGGGGCTACAATGAGCAGTTCTTC.

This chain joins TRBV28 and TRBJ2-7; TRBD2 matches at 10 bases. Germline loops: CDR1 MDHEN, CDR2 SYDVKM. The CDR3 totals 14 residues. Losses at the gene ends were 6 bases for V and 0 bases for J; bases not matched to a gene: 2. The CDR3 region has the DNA TGTGCCAGCAGGGGACTAGCGCTCTCCTACGAGCAGTACTTC. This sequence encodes CASRGLALSYEQYF.

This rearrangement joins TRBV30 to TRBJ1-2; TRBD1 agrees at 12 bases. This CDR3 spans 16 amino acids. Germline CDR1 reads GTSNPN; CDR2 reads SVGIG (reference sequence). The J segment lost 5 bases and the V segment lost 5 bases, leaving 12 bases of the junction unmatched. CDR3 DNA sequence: TGTGCCTGGGGTCGGGGGACAGGGGGCGCGTCTTATGGCTACACCTTC. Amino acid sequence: CAWGRGTGGASYGYTF.

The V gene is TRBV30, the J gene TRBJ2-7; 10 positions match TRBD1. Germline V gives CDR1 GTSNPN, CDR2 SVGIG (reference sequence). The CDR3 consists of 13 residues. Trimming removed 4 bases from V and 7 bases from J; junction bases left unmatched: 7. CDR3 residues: CAWNRDRGLEQYF. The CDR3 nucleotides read TGTGCCTGGAACCGGGACAGGGGTTTAGAGCAGTACTTC.

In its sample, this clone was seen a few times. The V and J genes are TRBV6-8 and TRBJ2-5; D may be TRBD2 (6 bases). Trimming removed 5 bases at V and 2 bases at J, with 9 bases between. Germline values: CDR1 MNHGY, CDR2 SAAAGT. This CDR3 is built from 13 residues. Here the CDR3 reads CASSPLAQETQYF. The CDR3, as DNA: TGTGCCAGCAGTCCCCTAGCGCAAGAGACCCAGTACTTC.

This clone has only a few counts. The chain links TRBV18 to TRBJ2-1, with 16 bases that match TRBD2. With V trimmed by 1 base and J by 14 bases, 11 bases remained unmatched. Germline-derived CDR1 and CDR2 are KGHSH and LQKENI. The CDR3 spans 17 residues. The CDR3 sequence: CASSPLGPGTSGRAKFF. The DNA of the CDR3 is TGTGCCAGCTCACCACTGGGGCCCGGGACTAGCGGGAGGGCGAAGTTCTTC.

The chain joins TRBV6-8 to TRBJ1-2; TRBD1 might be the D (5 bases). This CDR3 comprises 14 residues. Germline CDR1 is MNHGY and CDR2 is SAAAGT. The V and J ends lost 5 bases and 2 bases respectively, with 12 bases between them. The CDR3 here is CASSPGYGNYGYTF. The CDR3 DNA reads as TGTGCCAGCAGTCCAGGGTACGGCAACTATGGCTACACCTTC.

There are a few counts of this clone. In DNA, the CDR3 is TGCAGCGTGACAGGGATCCGTCCAGATACGCAGTATTTT. It encodes CSVTGIRPDTQYF. The genes are TRBV29-1 and TRBJ2-3; 7 bases match TRBD1. This CDR3 is 13 amino acids long. Germline V gene data show CDR1 as SQVTM and CDR2 as ANQGSEA. V shed 6 bases, J shed 4 bases, and the junction held 7 bases outside the gene matches.

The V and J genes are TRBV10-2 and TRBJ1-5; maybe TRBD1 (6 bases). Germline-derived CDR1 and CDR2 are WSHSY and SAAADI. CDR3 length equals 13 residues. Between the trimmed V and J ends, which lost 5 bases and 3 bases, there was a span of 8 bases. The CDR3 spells CASSRGHNQPQHF. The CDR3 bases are TGCGCCAGCAGTCGGGGGCACAATCAGCCCCAGCATTTT.

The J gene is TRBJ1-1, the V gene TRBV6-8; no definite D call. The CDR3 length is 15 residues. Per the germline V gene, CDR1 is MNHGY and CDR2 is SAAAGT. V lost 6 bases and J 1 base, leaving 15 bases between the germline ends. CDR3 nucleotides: TGTGCCAGCAGACCCCGCGACGGTACGAACACTGAAGCTTTCTTT. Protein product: CASRPRDGTNTEAFF.

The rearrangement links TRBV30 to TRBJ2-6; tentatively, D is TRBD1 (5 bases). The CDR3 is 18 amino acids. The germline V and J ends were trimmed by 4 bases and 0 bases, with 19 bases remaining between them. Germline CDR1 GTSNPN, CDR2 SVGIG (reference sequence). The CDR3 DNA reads TGTGCCTGGATCCCCCAAGGGGATGGGGCCTCTGGGGCCAACGTCCTGACTTTC. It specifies CAWIPQGDGASGANVLTF.

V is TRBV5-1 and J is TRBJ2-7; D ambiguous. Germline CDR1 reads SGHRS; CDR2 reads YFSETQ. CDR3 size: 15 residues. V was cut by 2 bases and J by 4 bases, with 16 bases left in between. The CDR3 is CASSLAPGLQYEQYF. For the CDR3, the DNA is TGCGCCAGCAGCTTAGCCCCGGGCCTTCAATACGAGCAGTACTTC.

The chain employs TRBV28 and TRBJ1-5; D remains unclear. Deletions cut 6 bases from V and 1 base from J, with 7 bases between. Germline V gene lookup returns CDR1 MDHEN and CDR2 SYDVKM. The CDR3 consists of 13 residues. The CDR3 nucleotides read TGTGCCAGCAGGGGCAGCAGCAATCAGCCCCAGCATTTT. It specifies CASRGSSNQPQHF. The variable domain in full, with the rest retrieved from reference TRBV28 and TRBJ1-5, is DVKVTQSSRYLVKRTGEKVFLECVQDMDHENMFWYRQDPGLGLRLIYFSYDVKMKEKGDIPEGYSVSREKKERFSLILESASTNQTSMYLCASRGSSNQPQHFGDGTRLSIL.

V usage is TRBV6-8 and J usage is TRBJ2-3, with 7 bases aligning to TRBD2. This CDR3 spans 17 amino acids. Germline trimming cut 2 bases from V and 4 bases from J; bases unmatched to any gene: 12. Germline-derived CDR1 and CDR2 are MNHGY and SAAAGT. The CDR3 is CASSYGRGGGWADTQYF. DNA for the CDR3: TGTGCCAGCAGTTACGGGAGGGGAGGCGGGTGGGCAGATACGCAGTATTTT.

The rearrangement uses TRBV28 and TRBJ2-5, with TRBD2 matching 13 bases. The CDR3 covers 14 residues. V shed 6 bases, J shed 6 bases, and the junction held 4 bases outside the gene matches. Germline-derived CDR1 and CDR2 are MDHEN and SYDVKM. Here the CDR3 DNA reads TGTGCCAGCAGCCCGGGACTAGCGGGAAAGACCCAGTACTTC. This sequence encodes CASSPGLAGKTQYF.

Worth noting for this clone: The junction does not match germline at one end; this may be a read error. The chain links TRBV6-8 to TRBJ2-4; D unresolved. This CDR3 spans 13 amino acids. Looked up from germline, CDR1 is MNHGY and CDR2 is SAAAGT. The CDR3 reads CAISAETKNIQYF. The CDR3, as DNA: TGTGCCATCAGTGCGGAAACTAAAAACATTCAGTACTTC.

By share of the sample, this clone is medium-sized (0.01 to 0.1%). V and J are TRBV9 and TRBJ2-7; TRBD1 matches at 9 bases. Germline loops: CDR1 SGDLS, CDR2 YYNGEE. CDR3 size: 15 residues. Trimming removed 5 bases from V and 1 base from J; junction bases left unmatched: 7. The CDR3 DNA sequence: TGTGCCAGCAGAATACTGGGACAGGGTTCCTACGAGCAGTACTTC. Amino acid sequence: CASRILGQGSYEQYF.

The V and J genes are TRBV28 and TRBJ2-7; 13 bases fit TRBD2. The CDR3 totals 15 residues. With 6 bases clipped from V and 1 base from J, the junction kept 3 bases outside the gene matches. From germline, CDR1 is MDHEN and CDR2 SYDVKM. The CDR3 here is CASRLLAGGSYEQYF. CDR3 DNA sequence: TGTGCCAGCAGATTACTAGCGGGGGGGTCCTACGAGCAGTACTTC.

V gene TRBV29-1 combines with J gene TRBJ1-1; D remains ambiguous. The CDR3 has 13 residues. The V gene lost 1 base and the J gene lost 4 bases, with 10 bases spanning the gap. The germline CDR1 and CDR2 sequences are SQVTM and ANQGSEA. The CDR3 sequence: CSVEVAGATEAFF. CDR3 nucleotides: TGCAGCGTTGAAGTGGCAGGAGCCACTGAAGCTTTCTTT.

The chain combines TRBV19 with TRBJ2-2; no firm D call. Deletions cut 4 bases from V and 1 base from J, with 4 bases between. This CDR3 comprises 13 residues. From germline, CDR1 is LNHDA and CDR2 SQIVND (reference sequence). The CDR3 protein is CASSSKNTGELFF. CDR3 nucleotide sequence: TGTGCCAGTAGTAGCAAGAACACCGGGGAGCTGTTTTTT.

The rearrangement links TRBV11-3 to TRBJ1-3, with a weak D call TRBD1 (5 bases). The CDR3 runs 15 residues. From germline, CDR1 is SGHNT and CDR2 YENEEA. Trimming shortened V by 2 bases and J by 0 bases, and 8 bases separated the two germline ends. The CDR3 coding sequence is TGTGCCAGCAGCTTATTCGGGGGCTCTGGAAACACCATATATTTT. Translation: CASSLFGGSGNTIYF.